A selection of T cell receptor beta chains follows, all from one sample in a study of beta chain features in type 1 diabetes. The protocol was immunoSEQ multiplex PCR, while the TCRdb copy is restricted to in-frame clones and leaves out a portion. The table shows about 170,000 clones, with 7.8% occurring only once. Source material: central memory CD4+ T cells from blood. The origin of the receptors is a woman in her forties with type 1 diabetes. Both conserved end residues are part of each CDR3. D genes are given only for firm matches. Some rows have no size entry. The others give once, few or many, or a class for an expanded clone.

d_call,j_call,v_call,clone_size,cdr3_nt,cdr3_aa
NA,TRBJ1-1,TRBV11-1,few,TGTGCCAGCAGCTCTGACAGGTCCCTGGGTGAAGCTTTCTTT,CASSSDRSLGEAFF
TRBD1,TRBJ1-1,TRBV30,few,TGTGCCTGGAGGAGCCCGGTACACACCTGGGACAGGGAGAACACTGAAGCTTTCTTT,CAWRSPVHTWDRENTEAFF
NA,TRBJ1-1,TRBV4-3,few,TGCGCCAGCAGCCAAGATCGGCGGGGCACTGAAGCTTTCTTT,CASSQDRRGTEAFF
NA,TRBJ1-1,TRBV28,NA,TGTGCCAGCCCCCCGAGGGATGGCACTGAAGCTTTCTTT,CASPPRDGTEAFF
NA,TRBJ1-6,TRBV11-2,few,TGTGCCAGCAGCTTCTCACGGGGGGCAGAGTCACCCCTCCACTTT,CASSFSRGAESPLHF
NA,TRBJ2-7,TRBV20-1,few,TGCAGTGCTAGATTGCAGCGCGAGCAGTACTTC,CSARLQREQYF
TRBD1,TRBJ2-5,TRBV2,few,TGTGCCAGCAGTGAATGGACAGGGACAGGGACCCAGTACTTC,CASSEWTGTGTQYF
TRBD2,TRBJ2-1,TRBV11-1,few,TGTGCCAGCACCAGCGGGACCTACTCCTACAATGAGCAGTTCTTC,CASTSGTYSYNEQFF
NA,TRBJ2-1,TRBV28,few,TGTGCCAGCAGTTCCGTCTTAGCGTCTTACAATGAGCAGTTCTTC,CASSSVLASYNEQFF
NA,TRBJ1-2,TRBV6-1,few,TGTGCCAGCAGTGCCGCAATGGAGGGCTCCTATGGCTACACCTTC,CASSAAMEGSYGYTF
NA,TRBJ2-1,TRBV6-5,few,TGTGCCAGCAGTCCCCACCCCGTAGATGAGCAGTTCTTC,CASSPHPVDEQFF
NA,TRBJ2-3,TRBV4-2,few,TGTGCCAGCAGCCCGACAACAGATACGCAGTATTTT,CASSPTTDTQYF
TRBD1,TRBJ2-7,TRBV4-3,NA,TGCGCCAGCAGCCAAGACGGACAGGGGTCTCTTGAGCAGTACTTC,CASSQDGQGSLEQYF
NA,TRBJ2-7,TRBV28,NA,TGTGCCAGCAGAGTGCCGGGTCCGGACAACGAGCAGTACTTC,CASRVPGPDNEQYF
TRBD1,TRBJ2-2,TRBV5-6,NA,TGTGCCAGCAGCTTGCCTGGACAGGGGGCGTCCGGGGAGCTGTTTTTT,CASSLPGQGASGELFF
NA,TRBJ2-7,TRBV19,few,TGTGCCAGTAGTATGGGACATCGAGGGAACTCCTACGAGCAGTACTTC,CASSMGHRGNSYEQYF